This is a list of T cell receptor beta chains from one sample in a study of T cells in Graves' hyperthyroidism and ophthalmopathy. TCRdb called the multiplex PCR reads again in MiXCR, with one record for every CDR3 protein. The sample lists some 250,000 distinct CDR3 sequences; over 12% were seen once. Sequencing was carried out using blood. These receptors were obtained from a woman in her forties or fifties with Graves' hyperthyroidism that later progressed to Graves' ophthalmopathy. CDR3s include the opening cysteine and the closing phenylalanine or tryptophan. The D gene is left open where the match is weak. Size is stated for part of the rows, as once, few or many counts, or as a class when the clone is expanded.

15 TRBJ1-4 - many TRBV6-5 CASSYMPGNLEKLFF TGTGCCAGCAGTTACATGCCAGGGAACTTAGAAAAACTGTTTTTT
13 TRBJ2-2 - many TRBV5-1 CASSWTLGGELFF TGCGCCAGCAGCTGGACCCTCGGCGGGGAGCTGTTTTTT
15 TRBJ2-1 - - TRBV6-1 CASSYIPRNYNEQFF TGTGCCAGCAGTTATATCCCGCGCAACTACAATGAGCAGTTCTTC
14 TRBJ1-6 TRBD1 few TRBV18 CASSPEGQGSPLHF TGTGCCAGCTCACCAGAAGGACAGGGATCACCCCTCCACTTT
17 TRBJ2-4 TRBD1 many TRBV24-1 CATSDFPGRTGENIQYF TGTGCCACCAGTGATTTTCCCGGCCGGACAGGGGAAAACATTCAGTACTTC
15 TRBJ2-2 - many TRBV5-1 CASSPEASYTGELFF TGCGCCAGCAGCCCGGAGGCTAGCTACACCGGGGAGCTGTTTTTT
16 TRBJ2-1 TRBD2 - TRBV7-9 CASSFRTSGRNNEQFF TGTGCCAGCAGCTTTAGAACTAGCGGGAGGAACAATGAGCAGTTCTTC
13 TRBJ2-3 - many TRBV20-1 CSATLGSTDTQYF TGCAGTGCAACACTAGGTTCCACAGATACGCAGTATTTT
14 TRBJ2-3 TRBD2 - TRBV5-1 CASSSWGRGDTQYF TGCGCCAGCAGCTCGTGGGGGAGGGGAGATACGCAGTATTTT
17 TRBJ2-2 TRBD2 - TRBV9 CASSVALAGVDTGELFF TGTGCCAGCAGCGTAGCCCTAGCGGGAGTGGACACCGGGGAGCTGTTTTTT
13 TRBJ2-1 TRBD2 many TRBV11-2 CASRQLAANEQFF TGTGCCAGCAGACAACTAGCGGCAAATGAGCAGTTCTTC
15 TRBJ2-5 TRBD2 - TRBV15 CATSRTSGIQETQYF TGTGCCACCAGCAGGACTAGCGGGATCCAAGAGACCCAGTACTTC
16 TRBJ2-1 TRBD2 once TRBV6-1 CASSRGGTSGRNEQFF TGTGCCAGCAGTAGAGGGGGGACTAGCGGACGCAATGAGCAGTTCTTC
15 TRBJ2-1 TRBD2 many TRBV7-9 CASSDPWREGHEQFF TGTGCCAGCAGCGACCCCTGGCGGGAGGGCCATGAGCAGTTCTTC
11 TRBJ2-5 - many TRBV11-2 CASSLQETQYF TGTGCCAGCAGCCTACAAGAGACCCAGTACTTC
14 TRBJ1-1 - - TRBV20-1 CSATPAGGYTEAFF TGCAGTGCTACCCCGGCGGGGGGCTATACTGAAGCTTTCTTT
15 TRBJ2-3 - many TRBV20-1 CSARGTGYNTDTQYF TGCAGTGCTAGAGGAACGGGCTATAACACAGATACGCAGTATTTT
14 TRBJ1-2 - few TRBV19 CASSILGQNYGYTF TGTGCCAGTAGTATTTTGGGGCAGAACTATGGCTACACCTTC
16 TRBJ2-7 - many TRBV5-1 CASSYTPDTKTYEQYF TGCGCCAGCAGTTATACCCCGGACACCAAAACCTACGAGCAGTACTTC
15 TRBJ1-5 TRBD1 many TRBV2 CASSAKVGGGQPQHF TGTGCCAGCAGTGCTAAAGTAGGGGGCGGTCAGCCCCAGCATTTT
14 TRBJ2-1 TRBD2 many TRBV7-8 CASSKTSGDNEQFF TGTGCCAGCAGTAAGACTAGCGGGGACAATGAGCAGTTCTTC
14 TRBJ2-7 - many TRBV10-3 CAISQTGGEYEQYF TGTGCCATCAGTCAAACAGGGGGGGAATACGAGCAGTACTTC
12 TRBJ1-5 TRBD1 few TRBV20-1 CSARTGNQPQHF TGCAGTGCTAGGACAGGGAATCAGCCCCAGCATTTT
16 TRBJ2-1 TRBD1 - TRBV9 CASSPRPGTGVNEQFF TGTGCCAGCAGCCCCCGCCCCGGGACAGGGGTCAATGAGCAGTTCTTC
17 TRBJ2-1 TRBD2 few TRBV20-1 CSARDLEGGRAYNEQFF TGCAGTGCTAGAGATCTGGAGGGCGGGAGGGCCTACAATGAGCAGTTCTTC
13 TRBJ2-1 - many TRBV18 CASSGGSGNEQFF TGTGCCAGCAGTGGGGGTAGCGGCAATGAGCAGTTCTTC
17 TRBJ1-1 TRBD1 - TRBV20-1 CSARDGTGGNMNTEAFF TGCAGTGCTAGAGACGGGACAGGGGGAAACATGAACACTGAAGCTTTCTTT
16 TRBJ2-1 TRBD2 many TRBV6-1 CASSEALRREYNEQFF TGTGCCAGCAGTGAAGCGCTTAGGCGGGAGTACAATGAGCAGTTCTTC
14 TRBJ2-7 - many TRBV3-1 CASSPLRDSYEQYF TGTGCCAGCAGCCCTCTGCGGGACTCCTACGAGCAGTACTTC
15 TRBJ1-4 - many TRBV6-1 CASSGKTPNLGKLFF TGTGCCAGCAGTGGGAAGACACCTAATTTGGGAAAACTGTTTTTT
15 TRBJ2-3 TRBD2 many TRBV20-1 CSATNLGLAENTQYF TGCAGTGCTACCAACTTAGGACTAGCGGAGAATACGCAGTATTTT
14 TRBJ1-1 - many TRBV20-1 CSASHARGRTEAFF TGCAGTGCTAGTCATGCCAGGGGAAGGACTGAAGCTTTCTTT
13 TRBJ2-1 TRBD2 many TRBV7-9 CASKRAGDNEQFF TGTGCCAGCAAGAGAGCGGGAGACAATGAGCAGTTCTTC
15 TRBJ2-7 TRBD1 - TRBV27 CASSHPGTGSSEQYF TGTGCCAGCAGTCACCCCGGGACAGGGTCATCCGAGCAGTACTTC
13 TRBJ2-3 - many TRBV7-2 CASSLALTDTQYF TGTGCCAGCAGCTTAGCGTTGACGGATACGCAGTATTTT
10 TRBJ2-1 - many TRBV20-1 CSATGDEQFF TGCAGTGCTACAGGGGATGAGCAGTTCTTC
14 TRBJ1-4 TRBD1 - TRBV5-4 CASSLGQGTEKLFF TGTGCCAGCAGCTTGGGACAGGGAACCGAAAAACTGTTTTTT
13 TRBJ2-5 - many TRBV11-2 CASSLGTQETQYF TGTGCCAGCAGCTTGGGGACACAAGAGACCCAGTACTTC
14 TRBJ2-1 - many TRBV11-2 CASSKQWGYNEQFF TGTGCCAGCAGCAAGCAATGGGGTTACAATGAGCAGTTCTTC
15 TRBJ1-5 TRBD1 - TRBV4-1 CASSQGQGYNQPQHF TGCGCCAGCAGCCAAGGACAGGGATACAATCAGCCCCAGCATTTT
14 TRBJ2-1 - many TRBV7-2 CASSRNPSYNEQFF TGTGCCAGCAGCCGGAACCCTTCGTACAATGAGCAGTTCTTC
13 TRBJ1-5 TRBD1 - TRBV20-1 CSPGRQGNQPQHF TGCAGTCCCGGGCGACAGGGTAATCAGCCCCAGCATTTT
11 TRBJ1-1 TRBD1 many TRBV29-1 CSAAGQTKAFF TGCAGCGCGGCGGGACAGACAAAAGCTTTCTTT
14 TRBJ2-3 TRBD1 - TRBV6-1 CASSLGQAVNTQYF TGTGCCAGCAGCCTGGGACAGGCCGTGAATACGCAGTATTTT
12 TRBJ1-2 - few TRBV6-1 CASSNTGWGYTF TGTGCCAGCAGTAACACAGGGTGGGGCTACACCTTC
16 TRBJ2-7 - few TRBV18 CASSPPGGGKSYEQYF TGTGCCAGCTCACCCCCAGGGGGGGGAAAGTCCTACGAGCAGTACTTC
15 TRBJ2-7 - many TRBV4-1 CASSPRAQGNYEQYF TGCGCCAGCAGCCCAAGAGCACAGGGAAACTACGAGCAGTACTTC
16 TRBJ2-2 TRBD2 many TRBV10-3 CAIGTSGGPDTGELFF TGTGCCATTGGGACTAGCGGAGGCCCCGACACCGGGGAGCTGTTTTTT
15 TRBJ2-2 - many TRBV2 CASSEVGSGTGELFF TGTGCCAGCAGTGAAGTCGGGAGTGGAACCGGGGAGCTGTTTTTT
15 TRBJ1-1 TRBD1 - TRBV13 CASSNRTGAPTEAFF TGTGCCAGCAGCAACCGGACAGGGGCCCCCACTGAAGCTTTCTTT
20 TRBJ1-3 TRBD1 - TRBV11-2 CASSPIPGQGAGISGNTIYF TGTGCCAGCAGCCCCATTCCGGGACAGGGGGCCGGAATCTCTGGAAACACCATATATTTT
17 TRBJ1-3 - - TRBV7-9 CASSLPEGRVSGNTIYF TGTGCCAGCAGCTTACCCGAGGGCAGGGTATCAGGAAACACCATATATTTT